The T cell receptor beta chain described here comes from a study of blood T cells in healthy people across ages. Looking at the study overall: Using template switching, researchers captured about one barcoded beta molecule for each two T cells.

Alongside a J-beta primer mix, a sample-barcoded 5' primer served in a second PCR lasting about 7 to 12 cycles. TCRdb re-called the 5' RACE reads through MiXCR, storing one row per CDR3 protein. The sample shows 1,500,000 or so distinct CDR3 sequences, approximately 59% of them seen only once. The draw of peripheral blood yielded ten milliliters from each donor. To note about this clonotype: Antigen unknown.

V lost 8 bases to trimming and J lost 5 bases; unmatched junction nucleotides: 12. This CDR3 spans 14 amino acids. In germline, CDR1 is SGDLS, CDR2 YYNGEE. Study findings and constraints: Compared with aged donors, long-lived donors showed fewer expanded clones, suggesting selection. Unsorted PBMC input precluded a conclusive naive versus antigen-experienced comparison.

This TCR was recovered from a man aged 18 to 29 in good health. The sequenced material came from blood. The chain couples TRBV9 to TRBJ1-2, with 7 bases fitting TRBD1. CDR3 protein: CASNRPGTEYGYTF. The CDR3 DNA is TGTGCCAGTAACCGCCCCGGGACAGAATATGGCTACACCTTC.